Listed below are T cell receptor beta chains from one sample, sequenced in a study of metastatic and nonmetastatic thyroid tumors. TCRdb ran MiXCR on the PCR reads. The sample contains more than 20,000 clones, 10% to 15% of which appear only once. The sample comprised blood. These receptors came from a female donor with papillary thyroid cancer or a benign thyroid nodule (not recorded which). Some clones in this sample may be carry-over from other donors' samples. Both conserved end residues are part of each CDR3. The order of the fields is CDR3 DNA, CDR3 protein, clone size, V gene, J gene, D gene. The D gene is left open where the match is weak. Clone size is not always given. Where it is, it says once, few, many or a class for expanded clones.

cdr3_nt: TGTGCCAGCAGCCAAGCCCCGGACAGGGTGTCGGAGACCCAGTACTTC
cdr3_aa: CASSQAPDRVSETQYF
clone_size: many
v_call: TRBV14
j_call: TRBJ2-5
d_call: TRBD1

cdr3_nt: TGTGCCAGCAGCTCCCCTGGGACAGGCGCCTACGAGCAGTACTTC
cdr3_aa: CASSSPGTGAYEQYF
clone_size: many
v_call: TRBV7-9
j_call: TRBJ2-7
d_call: TRBD1

cdr3_nt: TGTGCCAGCAAATTCCCAGGGAATACCTACGAGCAGTACTTC
cdr3_aa: CASKFPGNTYEQYF
clone_size: many
v_call: TRBV6-1
j_call: TRBJ2-7
d_call: -

cdr3_nt: TGTGCCAGCAGTTTTTCGTCGGCAGGGGGAACTCAGCCCCAGCATTTT
cdr3_aa: CASSFSSAGGTQPQHF
clone_size: many
v_call: TRBV28
j_call: TRBJ1-5
d_call: TRBD1

cdr3_nt: TGCGCCAGCAGCTTGGGGGGGGACAGGAATGAAGCTTTCTTT
cdr3_aa: CASSLGGDRNEAFF
clone_size: many
v_call: TRBV5-1
j_call: TRBJ1-1
d_call: TRBD1

cdr3_nt: TGTGCCAGCAGTGACTCGGAGGCAGATACGCAGTATTTT
cdr3_aa: CASSDSEADTQYF
clone_size: many
v_call: TRBV6-4
j_call: TRBJ2-3
d_call: -

cdr3_nt: TGCAGTGCTAGAGCCCTCGTAGGGGGGGCCGATGAGCAGTTCTTC
cdr3_aa: CSARALVGGADEQFF
clone_size: many
v_call: TRBV20-1
j_call: TRBJ2-1
d_call: -

cdr3_nt: TGTGCCAGCAGCTTGGCGTTCGGCGCGGGAGGGCCGACGGGCCAAGAGACCCAGTACTTC
cdr3_aa: CASSLAFGAGGPTGQETQYF
clone_size: many
v_call: TRBV5-6
j_call: TRBJ2-5
d_call: TRBD2

cdr3_nt: TGTGCCAGCAGTTACTCGATGACAGGGTACAATGAGCAGTTCTTC
cdr3_aa: CASSYSMTGYNEQFF
clone_size: many
v_call: TRBV6-2/TRBV6-3
j_call: TRBJ2-1
d_call: TRBD1

cdr3_nt: TGTGCCAGCAGCGTAGGGACTAGCGGGGGGGATGAGCAGTTCTTC
cdr3_aa: CASSVGTSGGDEQFF
clone_size: many
v_call: TRBV9
j_call: TRBJ2-1
d_call: TRBD2

cdr3_nt: TGTGCCAGCAGTCGGGGACAGGGTTCCATACTTGTGGAGCTGTTTTTT
cdr3_aa: CASSRGQGSILVELFF
clone_size: few
v_call: TRBV27
j_call: TRBJ2-2
d_call: TRBD1

cdr3_nt: TGTGCCAGCAGCCCGGGACAGGGAGGAGGACAGCCCCAGCATTTT
cdr3_aa: CASSPGQGGGQPQHF
clone_size: many
v_call: TRBV7-2
j_call: TRBJ1-5
d_call: TRBD1

cdr3_nt: TGTGCCAGCTCACCTAAGGACAGTACTTCCTTCGAGCAGTACTTC
cdr3_aa: CASSPKDSTSFEQYF
clone_size: many
v_call: TRBV18
j_call: TRBJ2-7
d_call: -

cdr3_nt: TGTGCCAGTAGTATGGGAGCAGCGTGCAATGAGCAGTTCTTC
cdr3_aa: CASSMGAACNEQFF
clone_size: -
v_call: TRBV19
j_call: TRBJ2-1
d_call: -

cdr3_nt: TGTGCCAGCAGTTCCTTCGGGACAGGCTCCTATGGCTACACCTTC
cdr3_aa: CASSSFGTGSYGYTF
clone_size: many
v_call: TRBV2
j_call: TRBJ1-2
d_call: TRBD1

cdr3_nt: TGCAGCGTTGAAATAGTAGCTAGCGGGAGTGGTACAGATACGCAGTATTTT
cdr3_aa: CSVEIVASGSGTDTQYF
clone_size: many
v_call: TRBV29-1
j_call: TRBJ2-3
d_call: TRBD2

cdr3_nt: TGTGCCAGCAGCTTAGAGGGGCTCAATCAGCCCCAGCATTTT
cdr3_aa: CASSLEGLNQPQHF
clone_size: medium-sized
v_call: TRBV11-2
j_call: TRBJ1-5
d_call: -

cdr3_nt: TGCAGTGGCTATGGGGGCGGTGAGCAGTTCTTC
cdr3_aa: CSGYGGGEQFF
clone_size: many
v_call: TRBV20-1
j_call: TRBJ2-1
d_call: -

cdr3_nt: TGTGCCAGCAGCACTAGCGGGAGAGTAAGTGAGCAGTTCTTC
cdr3_aa: CASSTSGRVSEQFF
clone_size: many
v_call: TRBV12-3/TRBV12-4
j_call: TRBJ2-1
d_call: TRBD2

cdr3_nt: TGTGCCAGCAGGGAGACAGGGAGAGGAAACACCATATATTTT
cdr3_aa: CASRETGRGNTIYF
clone_size: few
v_call: TRBV6-1
j_call: TRBJ1-3
d_call: TRBD1

cdr3_nt: TGTGCCAGCAGTTTCGACGCAGGGATTGGGGGCAATGAGCAGTTCTTC
cdr3_aa: CASSFDAGIGGNEQFF
clone_size: many
v_call: TRBV27
j_call: TRBJ2-1
d_call: -

cdr3_nt: TGTGCCAGCAGTTACGCGAGCGGGAGGGCCGGGGGGGGTGAGCAGTTCTTC
cdr3_aa: CASSYASGRAGGGEQFF
clone_size: many
v_call: TRBV6-5
j_call: TRBJ2-1
d_call: TRBD2

cdr3_nt: TGTGCCAGCAGTCCCACCGCAGACAGGCTTAATGAAAAACTGTTTTTT
cdr3_aa: CASSPTADRLNEKLFF
clone_size: many
v_call: TRBV27
j_call: TRBJ1-4
d_call: -

cdr3_nt: TGTGCCAGCACCGGACTAGCGGGAGCCACCGGGGAGCTGTTTTTT
cdr3_aa: CASTGLAGATGELFF
clone_size: many
v_call: TRBV9
j_call: TRBJ2-2
d_call: TRBD2

cdr3_nt: TGTGCCAGCAGGAAAACAGGGACAAGCGTCTACGAGCAGTACTTC
cdr3_aa: CASRKTGTSVYEQYF
clone_size: medium-sized
v_call: TRBV12-3/TRBV12-4
j_call: TRBJ2-7
d_call: -

cdr3_nt: TGTGCCATCAGTCTGACCTTGGGGCAGGCCAATGAGCAGTTCTTC
cdr3_aa: CAISLTLGQANEQFF
clone_size: few
v_call: TRBV6-2/TRBV6-3
j_call: TRBJ2-1
d_call: -

cdr3_nt: TGTGCCAGCAGCTTAGCGGGAGGAAGGAATGAGCAGTTCTTC
cdr3_aa: CASSLAGGRNEQFF
clone_size: many
v_call: TRBV7-9
j_call: TRBJ2-1
d_call: -

cdr3_nt: TGTGCCAGTAGTAGTGGGACAGGGTACTATGGCTACACCTTC
cdr3_aa: CASSSGTGYYGYTF
clone_size: many
v_call: TRBV19
j_call: TRBJ1-2
d_call: TRBD1

cdr3_nt: TGCGCCAGCAGCCCGGCGGGGAGGGGACCTTACGAGCAGTACTTC
cdr3_aa: CASSPAGRGPYEQYF
clone_size: medium-sized
v_call: TRBV5-1
j_call: TRBJ2-7
d_call: TRBD2

cdr3_nt: TGTGCCAGCTCGCAACAGGGCGTTAAGACCGGGGAGCTGTTTTTT
cdr3_aa: CASSQQGVKTGELFF
clone_size: many
v_call: TRBV2
j_call: TRBJ2-2
d_call: -

cdr3_nt: TGCAGTGCTAGATGGTCGGCAGATACGCAGTATTTT
cdr3_aa: CSARWSADTQYF
clone_size: medium-sized
v_call: TRBV20-1
j_call: TRBJ2-3
d_call: -

cdr3_nt: TGTGCCAGCAGCTACAGGGGGTTCTATGGCTACACCTTC
cdr3_aa: CASSYRGFYGYTF
clone_size: many
v_call: TRBV7-9
j_call: TRBJ1-2
d_call: TRBD1

cdr3_nt: TGCAGTGCTAGAGATCCCCCAGATACGCAGTATTTT
cdr3_aa: CSARDPPDTQYF
clone_size: many
v_call: TRBV20-1
j_call: TRBJ2-3
d_call: -